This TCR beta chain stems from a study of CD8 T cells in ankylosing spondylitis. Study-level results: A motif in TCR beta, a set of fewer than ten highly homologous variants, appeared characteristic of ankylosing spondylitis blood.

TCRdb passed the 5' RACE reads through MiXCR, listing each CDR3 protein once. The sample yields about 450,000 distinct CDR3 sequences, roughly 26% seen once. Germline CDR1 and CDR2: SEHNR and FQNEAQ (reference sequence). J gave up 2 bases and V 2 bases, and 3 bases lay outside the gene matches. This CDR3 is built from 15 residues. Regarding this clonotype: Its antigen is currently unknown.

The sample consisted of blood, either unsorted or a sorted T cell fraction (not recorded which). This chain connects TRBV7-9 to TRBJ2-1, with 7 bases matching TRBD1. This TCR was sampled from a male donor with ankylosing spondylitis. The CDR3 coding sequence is TGTGCCAGCAGCTTACAGGGGGTAACCTACAATGAGCAGTTCTTC. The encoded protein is CASSLQGVTYNEQFF. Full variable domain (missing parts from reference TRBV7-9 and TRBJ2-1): DTGVSQNPRHKITKRGQNVTFRCDPISEHNRLYWYRQTLGQGPEFLTYFQNEAQLEKSRLLSDRFSAERPKGSFSTLEIQRTEQGDSAMYLCASSLQGVTYNEQFFGPGTRLTVL.